Listed below are T cell receptor beta chains from one sample, sequenced in a study of blood T cell repertoires in COVID-19. The assay was immunoSEQ multiplex PCR, and TCRdb's table has in-frame clones only and misses some. The sample consists of roughly 280,000 clones, roughly 86% of them appearing once. Sequencing used peripheral blood. Receptors were obtained from a man aged 40-49 years with active or convalescent COVID-19. Both conserved end residues are part of each CDR3. Fields, in order: J gene, CDR3 length, clone size, D gene, V gene, CDR3 DNA, CDR3 protein. D genes are given only for firm matches. Where a row states a size, it is once, few, many or the class of an expanded clone; other rows omit it.

J: TRBJ1-3; length: 15; size: NA; D: TRBD1; V: TRBV6-5; DNA: TGTGCCAGCAGCTCGGGACAGGGTTCTGGAAACACCATATATTTT; CDR3: CASSSGQGSGNTIYF
J: TRBJ1-1; length: 15; size: NA; D: NA; V: TRBV7-3; DNA: TGTGCCAGCAGCTTAAGTGGGAGACTGAACACTGAAGCTTTCTTT; CDR3: CASSLSGRLNTEAFF
J: TRBJ1-4; length: 13; size: NA; D: NA; V: TRBV10-1; DNA: TGCGCCAGCAGTGAGTCAGGGAGTGAAAAACTGTTTTTT; CDR3: CASSESGSEKLFF
J: TRBJ2-7; length: 14; size: once; D: TRBD1; V: TRBV29-1; DNA: TGCAGCGTTGCTTCTGACAGGGGGTTCTACGAGCAGTACTTC; CDR3: CSVASDRGFYEQYF
J: TRBJ1-2; length: 9; size: NA; D: NA; V: TRBV5-3; DNA: TGTGCCAGAAGGCGGAATTACACCTTC; CDR3: CARRRNYTF
J: TRBJ2-7; length: 12; size: NA; D: NA; V: TRBV7-8; DNA: TGTGCCAGCAGCCCAGACCGGGGCGAGCAGTACTTC; CDR3: CASSPDRGEQYF
J: TRBJ2-1; length: 15; size: NA; D: NA; V: TRBV19; DNA: TGTGCCAGTAGTATCAGACTAGATTTGTACAATGAGCAGTTCTTC; CDR3: CASSIRLDLYNEQFF
J: TRBJ2-2; length: 17; size: NA; D: NA; V: TRBV27; DNA: TGTGCCAGCAGTTACACAGTGAACACGCGACGGACCGGGGAGCTGTTTTTT; CDR3: CASSYTVNTRRTGELFF
J: TRBJ2-7; length: 15; size: NA; D: TRBD1; V: TRBV6-5; DNA: TGTGCCAGCAGTCGGGACAGGCGGAGCTCCTACGAGCAGTACTTC; CDR3: CASSRDRRSSYEQYF
J: TRBJ1-6; length: 15; size: NA; D: NA; V: TRBV7-9; DNA: TGTGCCAGCAGCGGGGCCAGGGGCGAGGGTTCACCCCTCCACTTT; CDR3: CASSGARGEGSPLHF
J: TRBJ2-1; length: 14; size: NA; D: NA; V: TRBV5-4; DNA: TGTGCCAGCAGCCCCCCGGCCGGGGACTATGAGCAGTTCTTC; CDR3: CASSPPAGDYEQFF
J: TRBJ2-7; length: 15; size: NA; D: TRBD2; V: TRBV27; DNA: TGTGCCAGCAGTTTTGGGGAGGGGAGCTCCTACGAGCAGTACTTC; CDR3: CASSFGEGSSYEQYF
J: TRBJ2-2; length: 16; size: NA; D: TRBD2; V: TRBV19; DNA: TGTGCCAGTAGTATCTGGACTAGCGGAACCACCGGGGAGCTGTTTTTT; CDR3: CASSIWTSGTTGELFF
J: TRBJ2-5; length: 16; size: NA; D: NA; V: TRBV7-9; DNA: TGTGCCAGCAGCCCAACCAGGGAGCGGGTAGGAGAGACCCAGTACTTC; CDR3: CASSPTRERVGETQYF
J: TRBJ1-2; length: 13; size: few; D: TRBD1; V: TRBV27; DNA: TGTGCCAGCAGCCGGACAGGGTCGTATGGCTACACCTTC; CDR3: CASSRTGSYGYTF
J: TRBJ2-1; length: 15; size: NA; D: TRBD2; V: TRBV3-1/TRBV3-2; DNA: TGTGCCAGCAGCCCCACTAGCGGGAGGGCGTATGAGCAGTTCTTC; CDR3: CASSPTSGRAYEQFF
J: TRBJ2-3; length: 16; size: NA; D: NA; V: TRBV11-1; DNA: TGTGCCAGCAGCTTTGGGGACTGGATAAGCACAGATACGCAGTATTTT; CDR3: CASSFGDWISTDTQYF
J: TRBJ2-7; length: 14; size: NA; D: TRBD1; V: TRBV5-1; DNA: TGCGCCAGCAGCTTGAACAGGGGGCACTACGAGCAGTACTTC; CDR3: CASSLNRGHYEQYF
J: TRBJ2-1; length: 14; size: NA; D: NA; V: TRBV11-2; DNA: TGTGCCAGCAGCTTCGGTCACCTCCCAAATGAGCAGTTCTTC; CDR3: CASSFGHLPNEQFF
J: TRBJ1-2; length: 15; size: NA; D: NA; V: TRBV6-5; DNA: TGTGCCAGCAGTTACTCGGTCGGGGGGGGCTATGGCTACACCTTC; CDR3: CASSYSVGGGYGYTF
J: TRBJ1-6; length: 13; size: NA; D: NA; V: TRBV6-6; DNA: TGTGCCAGCACCTCTCGGGGTGTTTCACCCCTCCACTTT; CDR3: CASTSRGVSPLHF
J: TRBJ1-2; length: 17; size: NA; D: NA; V: TRBV18; DNA: TGTGCCAGCCAGGGCCCCTGGACAGCTACAGCTAACTATGGCTACACCTTC; CDR3: CASQGPWTATANYGYTF
J: TRBJ2-2; length: 16; size: NA; D: TRBD2; V: TRBV5-6; DNA: TGTGCCAGCAGCAAGAGGACTAGCGGGAGAACCGGGGAGCTGTTTTTT; CDR3: CASSKRTSGRTGELFF
J: TRBJ1-3; length: 15; size: NA; D: TRBD1; V: TRBV5-8; DNA: TGTGCCAGCAGCTTCAGACAGGGGGCTGGAAACACCATATATTTT; CDR3: CASSFRQGAGNTIYF
J: TRBJ1-5; length: 13; size: NA; D: TRBD1; V: TRBV6-6; DNA: TGTGCCAGCAGCGGACAGGGTGGACAGCCCCAGCATTTT; CDR3: CASSGQGGQPQHF
J: TRBJ2-7; length: 15; size: once; D: TRBD2; V: TRBV5-6; DNA: TGTGCCAGCAGCTTGTTTAGCGGGAGAGGCTACGAGCAGTACTTC; CDR3: CASSLFSGRGYEQYF
J: TRBJ2-7; length: 14; size: few; D: TRBD2; V: TRBV5-1; DNA: TGCGCCAGCAGCTTGGGTACGGGAGGTCGCGAGCAGTACTTC; CDR3: CASSLGTGGREQYF
J: TRBJ2-5; length: 17; size: once; D: TRBD2; V: TRBV19; DNA: TGTGCCAGTAGTATCCCCTTGTCCGGCGGGAGAACAGAGACCCAGTACTTC; CDR3: CASSIPLSGGRTETQYF
J: TRBJ2-1; length: 15; size: NA; D: NA; V: TRBV24-1; DNA: TGTGCCACCAGTGATTTGGGGGGCACATTCGATGAGCAGTTCTTC; CDR3: CATSDLGGTFDEQFF
J: TRBJ1-1; length: 15; size: NA; D: NA; V: TRBV9; DNA: TGTGCCAGCAGCCCAATGAGAGGGCCCGATTTTGAAGCTTTCTTT; CDR3: CASSPMRGPDFEAFF
J: TRBJ2-1; length: 15; size: NA; D: NA; V: TRBV6-1; DNA: TGTGCCAGCAGTGAAGGTCGGACTAACTACAATGAGCAGTTCTTC; CDR3: CASSEGRTNYNEQFF